This T cell receptor (beta chain) was captured by sequencing in a study of blood T cells in healthy people across ages. PCR was performed a second time for about 7 to 12 cycles using a sample-barcoded 5' primer and a J-beta primer mix. Each CDR3 protein is one row after TCRdb ran MiXCR on the 5' RACE reads. The data hold 700,000 to 850,000 distinct CDR3 sequences, with 35% to 40% observed a single time. About this clonotype itself: One end of the junction is discordant with germline, which a read error may explain.

The sequenced sample was blood. The receptor's source is a man aged 18-30 years in good health.

The CDR3 spells CASSYGPSGDQETRYF. DNA of the CDR3: TGTGCCAGCAGTTACGGGCCTAGCGGGGACCAAGAGACCCGGTACTTC. This chain links TRBV6-2 or TRBV6-3 with TRBJ2-5, with 9 bases fitting TRBD2. This CDR3 is built from 16 residues. Germline V gene data show CDR1 as MNHEY and CDR2 as SVGEGT.